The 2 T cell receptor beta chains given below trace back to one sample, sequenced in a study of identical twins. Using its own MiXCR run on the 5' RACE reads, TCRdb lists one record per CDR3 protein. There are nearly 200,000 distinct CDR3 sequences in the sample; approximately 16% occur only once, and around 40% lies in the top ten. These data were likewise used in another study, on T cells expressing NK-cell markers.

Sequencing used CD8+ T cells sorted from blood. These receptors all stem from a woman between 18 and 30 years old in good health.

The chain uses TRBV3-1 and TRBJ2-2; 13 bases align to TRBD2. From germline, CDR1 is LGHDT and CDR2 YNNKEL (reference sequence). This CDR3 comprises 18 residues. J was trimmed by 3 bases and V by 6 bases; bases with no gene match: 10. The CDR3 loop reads CASSYTSGRGQDTGELFF. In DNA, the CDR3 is TGTGCCAGCAGTTACACTAGCGGGAGGGGGCAGGACACCGGGGAGCTGTTTTTT.

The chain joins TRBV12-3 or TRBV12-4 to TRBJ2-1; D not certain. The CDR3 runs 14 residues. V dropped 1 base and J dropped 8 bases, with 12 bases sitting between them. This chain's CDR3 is CASSLGTAFYEQFF. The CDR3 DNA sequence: TGTGCCAGCAGTTTAGGGACGGCATTTTATGAGCAGTTCTTC.